The rows below give T cell receptor beta chains drawn from one sample of a study of cytomegalovirus exposure and HLA in healthy donors. The repertoire was sequenced with immunoSEQ multiplex PCR; TCRdb's copy has only in-frame clones and lacks some. The repertoire holds about 120,000 clones, with roughly 80% as singletons. Sequenced material: PBMCs. The receptors were sampled from a man in his sixties in good health and CMV-seropositive. The CDR3 runs from the conserved cysteine through the conserved F or W. A D gene is named only where the DNA matches it firmly. The listing skips clone size in some rows; elsewhere it reads once, few, many or a size class.

D gene	V gene	CDR3 length	clone size	J gene	CDR3 DNA	CDR3 protein
TRBD2	TRBV7-3	15	.	TRBJ2-2	TGTGCCAGCAGATTAAGCGGGGGAGACACCGGGGAGCTGTTTTTT	CASRLSGGDTGELFF
TRBD1	TRBV7-9	17	.	TRBJ1-4	TGTGCCAGCAGCTTAGTTTACAGGGGGCGGACTAATGAAAAACTGTTTTTT	CASSLVYRGRTNEKLFF
TRBD1	TRBV5-1	13	.	TRBJ1-2	TGCGCCAGCAGAATGGGACAGAACTATGGCTACACCTTC	CASRMGQNYGYTF
TRBD1	TRBV28	18	.	TRBJ1-1	TGTGCCAGCAGTTCGAACCCCGGGACAGGGGGCTTTGGCACTGAAGCTTTCTTT	CASSSNPGTGGFGTEAFF
.	TRBV18	15	.	TRBJ2-5	TGTGCCAGCTCACCAAAGGCAGGACTCCAAGAGACCCAGTACTTC	CASSPKAGLQETQYF
TRBD1	TRBV2	16	.	TRBJ1-5	TGTGCCAGCAGTGAACCGGGACAGGCTTACAATCAGCCCCAGCATTTT	CASSEPGQAYNQPQHF
.	TRBV27	17	.	TRBJ1-6	TGTGCCAGCAGTTTATCGAGGAGGGACTCCTATAATTCACCCCTCCACTTT	CASSLSRRDSYNSPLHF
.	TRBV15	16	.	TRBJ1-2	TGTGCCACCAGCAGAGATAGGCGGGAGTGGGGCGATGGCTACACCTTC	CATSRDRREWGDGYTF
.	TRBV28	16	.	TRBJ1-6	TGTGCCAGCAGACCTGGGGAGGGGGATTATAATTCACCCCTCCACTTT	CASRPGEGDYNSPLHF
TRBD2	TRBV2	19	few	TRBJ2-3	TGTGCCAGCAGGGCCGGGACTAGCGGGAGGGCTCGATACACAGATACGCAGTATTTT	CASRAGTSGRARYTDTQYF
TRBD2	TRBV11-2	19	.	TRBJ2-7	TGTGCCAGCAGCTTACAGACTAGCGCCGAACCAGAGAGCTCCTACGAGCAGTACTTC	CASSLQTSAEPESSYEQYF
TRBD1	TRBV28	15	.	TRBJ2-6	TGTGCCAGCAGTTCAACAGGGGATGGGGCCAACGTCCTGACTTTC	CASSSTGDGANVLTF
.	TRBV9	15	.	TRBJ1-3	TGTGCCAGCTCCCCTGGGAGGAGCTCTGGAAACACCATATATTTT	CASSPGRSSGNTIYF
.	TRBV7-8	15	.	TRBJ1-2	TGTGCCAGCAGCTTATCAGGGGCTGGGGTTTATGGCTACACCTTC	CASSLSGAGVYGYTF
.	TRBV5-4	16	.	TRBJ1-2	TGTGCCAGCAGCTTGGCCCCGTCTCCTGACTCTTATGGCTACACCTTC	CASSLAPSPDSYGYTF
TRBD1	TRBV18	15	.	TRBJ2-2	TGTGCCAGCTTGGGACAGGGAAGGAACACCGGGGAGCTGTTTTTT	CASLGQGRNTGELFF
TRBD1	TRBV7-9	15	.	TRBJ2-1	TGTTCCAGCACCTTGACAGGGAAGGGAACCAATGAGCAGTTCTTC	CSSTLTGKGTNEQFF
TRBD2	TRBV11-3	14	.	TRBJ2-7	TGTGCCAGCAGCTTAGGGGGGACTAACTACGAGCAGTACTTC	CASSLGGTNYEQYF
.	TRBV2	12	.	TRBJ2-7	TGTGCCAGCAGTGGGAGTGACTACGAGCAGTACTTC	CASSGSDYEQYF
.	TRBV5-1	14	.	TRBJ1-2	TGCGCCAGCAGCTTGGCGGGGGGTGACTATGGCTACACCTTC	CASSLAGGDYGYTF
TRBD2	TRBV7-3	15	.	TRBJ2-5	TGTGCCAGCAGCTTAGCTAGCGGGGGCCAAGAGACCCAGTACTTC	CASSLASGGQETQYF
TRBD1	TRBV6-5	14	.	TRBJ1-1	TGTGCCAGCAGTTACGTCAGGGGGTCCCCTGAAGCTTTCTTT	CASSYVRGSPEAFF
.	TRBV4-2	18	.	TRBJ2-6	TGTGCCAGCAGCCAAGATCCCCGGTTATCAACTGGGGCCAACGTCCTGACTTTC	CASSQDPRLSTGANVLTF
.	TRBV30	13	.	TRBJ1-4	TGTGCCTGGTCGGGGGGCCGGGGTGAAAAACTGTTTTTT	CAWSGGRGEKLFF
.	TRBV6-5	14	few	TRBJ2-7	TGTGCCAGCAGTGAAATGGAGGCCTCCTACGAGCAGTACTTC	CASSEMEASYEQYF
TRBD2	TRBV5-1	15	.	TRBJ2-5	TGCGCCAGCAGCTCCTTGTCTGGGGGAGGGGAGACCCAGTACTTC	CASSSLSGGGETQYF